This T cell receptor (beta chain) was profiled in a study of STAT5B mutations in CD4+ large granular lymphocyte leukemia. The study's findings and limits: Top patient clones used TRBV06 genes more often: 8/27 versus 2/35 in controls.

Notes on this clone: Its target is unknown.

Sequencing used immunoSEQ multiplex PCR; TCRdb keeps in-frame clones, though not all of them. The sample has 25,000 to 35,000 clones, about 88% seen once. Germline values: CDR1 SGHNT, CDR2 YENEEA. V was trimmed by 5 bases and J by 2 bases, leaving 10 bases between them. CDR3 size: 13 residues. The receptor comes from a human donor in good health. The chain combines TRBV11-3 with TRBJ2-7, with unresolved D. The sample comprised CD4+ T cells from blood buffy coats. The CDR3 spells CASSPSSTYEQYF. CDR3 nucleotide sequence: TGTGCCAGCAGCCCTTCATCCACCTACGAGCAGTACTTC. The full variable domain, completed using reference TRBV11-3 and TRBJ2-7, is EAGVVQSPRYKIIEKKQPVAFWCNPISGHNTLYWYLQNLGQGPELLIRYENEEAVDDSQLPKDRFSAERLKGVDSTLKIQPAELGDSAVYLCASSPSSTYEQYFGPGTRLTVT.